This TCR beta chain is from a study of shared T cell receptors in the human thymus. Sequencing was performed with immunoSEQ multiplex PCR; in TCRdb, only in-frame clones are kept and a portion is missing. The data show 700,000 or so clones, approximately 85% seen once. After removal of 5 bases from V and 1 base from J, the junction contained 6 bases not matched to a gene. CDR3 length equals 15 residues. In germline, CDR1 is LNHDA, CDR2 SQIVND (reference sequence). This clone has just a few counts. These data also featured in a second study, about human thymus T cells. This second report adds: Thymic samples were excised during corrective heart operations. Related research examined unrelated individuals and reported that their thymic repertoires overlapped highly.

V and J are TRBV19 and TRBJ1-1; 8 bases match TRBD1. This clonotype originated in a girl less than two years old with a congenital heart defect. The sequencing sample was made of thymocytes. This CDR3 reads CASSLVTGENTEAFF. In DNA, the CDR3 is TGTGCCAGTAGTCTGGTGACAGGGGAGAACACTGAAGCTTTCTTT.